The 32 T cell receptor beta chains listed next were all sequenced from one sample in a study of T-cell memory formation after mild COVID-19. From the 5' RACE reads, TCRdb called clonotypes with MiXCR, one entry per CDR3 protein. In the table there are 340,000 or so distinct CDR3 sequences, approximately 12% of which are singletons. Input material: PBMCs or a T cell subset sorted from them (not recorded which). The receptors derive from a man aged 18 to 35 who had mild COVID-19 (a few samples of this study predate the infection). Cell type and time point are not known.

Ten or more counts support this clonotype. The rearrangement uses TRBV20-1 and TRBJ1-5, with 11 bases identical to TRBD1. J was trimmed by 9 bases and V by 5 bases; bases with no gene match: 18. Germline CDR1 and CDR2: DFQATT and SNEGSKA (reference sequence). This CDR3 is built from 17 residues. The CDR3 loop is CSARFGVWGQGVPPQHF. The CDR3 nucleotides read TGCAGTGCTCGGTTTGGTGTTTGGGGACAGGGGGTCCCGCCCCAGCATTTT.

The chain is built from TRBV6-6 and TRBJ1-5; D not certain. Germline CDR1 is MNHNY and CDR2 is SVGAGI (reference sequence). V was cut by 2 bases and J by 4 bases, with 9 bases left in between. The CDR3 covers 14 residues. The CDR3 coding sequence is TGTGCCAGCAGTTACGCCGGGAGGAATCAGCCCCAGCATTTT. Residues: CASSYAGRNQPQHF.

This rearrangement joins TRBV4-2 to TRBJ2-7, with 9 bases identical to TRBD2. Per germline, CDR1 LGHNA and CDR2 YNFKEQ. Germline trimming cut 0 bases from V and 3 bases from J; bases unmatched to any gene: 6. The CDR3 is made up of 16 amino acids. The CDR3 region has the DNA TGTGCCAGCAGCCAAGAAGGAGCGGGGGGTCTCTACGAGCAGTACTTC. It encodes CASSQEGAGGLYEQYF.

V is TRBV5-1 and J is TRBJ1-1; D perhaps matches TRBD1 (5 bases). Trimming shortened V by 2 bases and J by 0 bases, and 11 bases separated the two germline ends. The CDR3 is 15 residues long. Per the germline V gene, CDR1 is SGHRS and CDR2 is YFSETQ. CDR3 DNA sequence: TGCGCCAGCAGCTTCGGACACCCGTTGAACACTGAAGCTTTCTTT. Its protein product is CASSFGHPLNTEAFF.

This clonotype was detected only a few times. The chain uses TRBV4-3 and TRBJ2-3; possibly TRBD1 or TRBD2 for D (5 bases each). The V gene's germline CDR1 is LGHNA and CDR2 YSLEER. The CDR3 runs to 15 residues. Between the trimmed V and J ends, which lost 0 bases and 5 bases, there was a span of 12 bases. CDR3: CASSQDVGVIDTQYF. CDR3 DNA sequence: TGCGCCAGCAGCCAAGACGTGGGGGTCATAGATACGCAGTATTTT.

This clonotype turned up a few times. The J gene is TRBJ1-3, the V gene TRBV4-3; D is unresolved. Germline V gene data show CDR1 as LGHNA and CDR2 as YSLEER. The ends were cut back, 0 bases at V and 9 bases at J, with 6 bases in the middle. The CDR3 spans 12 residues. This CDR3 reads CASSQESRTIYF. The CDR3 DNA follows: TGCGCCAGCAGCCAAGAGTCTCGCACCATATATTTT.

V is TRBV12-3 or TRBV12-4 and J is TRBJ2-4; TRBD1 aligns across 10 bases. The CDR3 spans 14 residues. Losses at the gene ends were 5 bases for V and 10 bases for J; bases not matched to a gene: 8. CDR3 loop: CASSPGQGSGIQYF. The CDR3 coding sequence is TGTGCCAGCAGTCCGGGACAGGGGAGTGGTATTCAGTACTTC.

This clonotype was recorded a few times. The chain uses TRBV6-2 or TRBV6-3 and TRBJ2-3; tentatively, D is TRBD1 (5 bases). Trimming left V 0 bases short and J 4 bases short, with 11 bases between. This CDR3 is 15 amino acids long. CDR1 is MNHEY and CDR2 is SVGEGT in the germline V gene. The CDR3 region has the DNA TGTGCCAGCAGTTACTCTATCCAGGGTTCAGATACGCAGTATTTT. This gives the protein CASSYSIQGSDTQYF.

This clonotype was seen ten or more times. The J gene is TRBJ2-2, the V gene TRBV11-2; TRBD1 aligns across 7 bases. The CDR3 is made up of 15 amino acids. Trimming at V came to 6 bases and at J to 7 bases, leaving 11 bases not matched to a gene. Germline V gene data show CDR1 as SGHAT and CDR2 as FQNNGV. The CDR3 sequence is CASRHPGTARGELFF. CDR3 sequence (DNA): TGTGCCAGCAGGCATCCGGGGACAGCCCGCGGGGAGCTGTTTTTT. Supplemented by reference TRBV11-2 and TRBJ2-2, the full variable domain reads EAGVAQSPRYKIIEKRQSVAFWCNPISGHATLYWYQQILGQGPKLLIQFQNNGVVDDSQLPKDRFSAERLKGVDSTLKIQPAKLEDSAVYLCASRHPGTARGELFFGEGSRLTVL.

This clonotype was observed a handful of times. The chain joins TRBV29-1 to TRBJ2-3; weak D call: TRBD1 (5 bases). This CDR3 region has 13 residues. Germline CDR1 and CDR2: SQVTM and ANQGSEA. V was shortened by 8 bases and J by 3 bases, with 15 bases between the two germline ends. This chain's CDR3 is CSFGARITDTQYF. CDR3 DNA: TGCAGCTTTGGGGCGAGGATTACAGATACGCAGTATTTT.

This clonotype appeared many times. The chain uses TRBV11-1 and TRBJ2-5; D may be TRBD1 (5 bases). Deletions cut 2 bases from V and 0 bases from J, with 7 bases between. Germline values: CDR1 SGHAT, CDR2 FQDESV (reference sequence). There are 14 residues in the CDR3. Here the CDR3 DNA reads TGTGCCAGCAGCTTACAGGGATACCAAGAGACCCAGTACTTC. Translating it yields CASSLQGYQETQYF.

The chain carries TRBV9 and TRBJ2-3; D not certain. This CDR3 has 13 residues. V gave up 3 bases and J gave up 1 base, with 6 bases separating them. Germline CDR1 SGDLS, CDR2 YYNGEE. The CDR3 protein is CASSAIGTDTQYF. The CDR3 bases are TGTGCCAGCAGCGCCATAGGCACAGATACGCAGTATTTT.

This clonotype was detected only a few times. The V call is TRBV29-1, the J call TRBJ1-5, with a weak D call TRBD1 (6 bases). Germline CDR1 reads SQVTM; CDR2 reads ANQGSEA. Deletions cut 8 bases from V and 4 bases from J, with 12 bases between. This CDR3 is 12 amino acids long. CDR3 amino acids: CSIGQQNQPQHF. The CDR3 DNA reads TGCAGCATAGGACAGCAGAATCAGCCCCAGCATTTT.

Many counts were recorded for this clonotype. The chain employs TRBV7-2 and TRBJ2-7, with D unclear. The CDR3 covers 11 residues. Trimming removed 3 bases at V and 3 bases at J, with 3 bases between. Germline CDR1 and CDR2: SGHTA and FQGNSA. The CDR3 nucleotides read TGTGCCAGCAGCTTTTACTACGAGCAGTACTTC. Its protein product is CASSFYYEQYF.

This chain joins TRBV20-1 and TRBJ2-5; 7 nucleotides align to TRBD2. From germline, CDR1 is DFQATT and CDR2 SNEGSKA (reference sequence). This CDR3 comprises 13 residues. The V gene end was trimmed by 6 bases and the J gene end by 3 bases; junction bases not matched to a gene: 7. CDR3 DNA: TGCAGTGCCCAGACGGGGGGAGAAGAGACCCAGTACTTC. It is translated as CSAQTGGEETQYF.

The chain employs TRBV6-6 and TRBJ2-3, with a tentative D call TRBD2 (5 bases). The CDR3 consists of 12 residues. V was pared by 2 bases and J by 7 bases, with 7 bases between. Germline V gives CDR1 MNHNY, CDR2 SVGAGI (reference sequence). Written as DNA, the CDR3 is TGTGCCAGCAGTTACCACGGGAATACGCAGTATTTT. Translating gives CASSYHGNTQYF.

The sample holds a few counts of this clonotype. The CDR3 DNA follows: TGTGCCAGCAGACCGGGGCCTTCAGAGACCCAGTACTTC. This translates into CASRPGPSETQYF. The V gene is TRBV7-9, the J gene TRBJ2-5; D tentatively fits TRBD1 or TRBD2 (5 bases each). The V and J ends lost 6 bases and 4 bases respectively, with 12 bases between them. CDR1 and CDR2 from the germline V gene are SEHNR and FQNEAQ (reference sequence). CDR3 length: 13 amino acids.

The rearrangement uses TRBV5-6 and TRBJ2-7; 7 positions agree with TRBD1. Trimming at V came to 4 bases and at J to 7 bases, leaving 5 bases not matched to a gene. Germline V lookup: CDR1 SGHDT, CDR2 YYEEEE. The CDR3 sequence is 12 residues long. The CDR3 is CASSRTGREQYV. The CDR3 DNA sequence: TGTGCCAGCAGCCGGACAGGTAGAGAGCAGTACGTC.

This rearrangement joins TRBV4-1 to TRBJ1-1; D remains ambiguous. Trimming took 0 bases from V and 0 from J, leaving 8 bases between them. Germline CDR1 reads MGHRA; CDR2 reads YSYEKL. The CDR3 spans 15 residues. This CDR3 reads CASSQERGMNTEAFF. The CDR3 nucleotides read TGCGCCAGCAGCCAAGAGAGAGGCATGAACACTGAAGCTTTCTTT.

In its sample, this clonotype was seen a few times. The chain combines TRBV20-1 with TRBJ2-5, with 11 bases matching TRBD2. This CDR3 spans 15 amino acids. Per the germline V gene, CDR1 is DFQATT and CDR2 is SNEGSKA (reference sequence). After removal of 0 bases from V and 4 bases from J, the junction contained 4 bases not matched to a gene. CDR3 coding DNA: TGCAGTGCTAGAGAGCTAGCGGGGGGAAGAGAGACCCAGTACTTC. Protein sequence: CSARELAGGRETQYF.

This clonotype was detected many times. A read error may account for a junction end that differs from germline. This chain links TRBV29-1 with TRBJ2-3; either TRBD1 or TRBD2 may supply D (6 bases each). This CDR3 comprises 12 residues. In germline, CDR1 is SQVTM, CDR2 ANQGSEA. The CDR3 spells CSATPAAGQADF. CDR3 DNA sequence: TGCAGCGCAACGCCGGCCGCGGGACAAGCCGATTTT.

The sample holds a few counts of this clonotype. This chain connects TRBV7-9 to TRBJ2-1, with D unresolved. The CDR3 has 13 residues. The germline V gene has CDR1 SEHNR and CDR2 FQNEAQ (reference sequence). The V end was cut by 2 bases, the J end by 4 bases, with 6 bases between. The CDR3: CASSLYKYNEQFF. CDR3 coding DNA: TGTGCCAGCAGCTTATACAAGTACAATGAGCAGTTCTTC.

In this sample, this clonotype turned up a few times. This chain links TRBV4-2 with TRBJ1-1, with D uncertain. V was pared by 0 bases and J by 7 bases, with 6 bases between. Germline V gene sequence: CDR1 LGHNA, CDR2 YNFKEQ. The CDR3 sequence is 12 residues long. DNA for the CDR3: TGTGCCAGCAGCCAAGAGCCCAGTGAAGCTTTCTTT. Its protein product is CASSQEPSEAFF.

The chain recombines TRBV20-1 with TRBJ1-1, with D possibly matching TRBD1 (6 bases). CDR3 length: 14 amino acids. Trimming removed 6 bases at V and 4 bases at J, with 18 bases between. Germline-derived CDR1 and CDR2 are DFQATT and SNEGSKA (reference sequence). CDR3 DNA: TGCAGTGCCATTGGGGGCGTGGGGAGCACTGAAGCTTTCTTT. This translates into CSAIGGVGSTEAFF.

The table lists this clonotype with a few counts. The chain recombines TRBV20-1 with TRBJ2-1; D perhaps matches TRBD1 (7 bases). The length of the CDR3 is 15 residues. Trimming took 0 bases from V and 7 from J, leaving 16 bases between them. From germline, CDR1 is DFQATT and CDR2 SNEGSKA (reference sequence). Written as DNA, the CDR3 is TGCAGTGCTAGAGACCGACTCAGGGGGGAAAATGAGCAGTTCTTC. As protein: CSARDRLRGENEQFF.

This clonotype was counted between two and nine times. This chain connects TRBV5-1 to TRBJ2-2; TRBD1 matches at 9 bases. CDR1 and CDR2 from the germline V gene are SGHRS and YFSETQ. V lost 4 bases and J lost 2; bases outside the gene matches: 9. The length of the CDR3 is 17 residues. The CDR3: CASSPGRDRDNTGELFF. Here the CDR3 DNA reads TGCGCCAGCAGCCCGGGAAGGGACAGGGACAACACCGGGGAGCTGTTTTTT.

The gene calls are TRBV7-2 and TRBJ2-3; D is undetermined. The V and J ends lost 1 base and 0 bases respectively, with 8 bases between them. CDR1 is SGHTA and CDR2 is FQGNSA in the germline V gene. This CDR3 spans 15 amino acids. The CDR3: CASSLGRTSTDTQYF. The CDR3 DNA reads as TGTGCCAGCAGCTTAGGCAGAACCAGCACAGATACGCAGTATTTT. Using reference TRBV7-2 and TRBJ2-3 for the parts outside the CDR3, the full variable domain is GAGVSQSPSNKVTEKGKDVELRCDPISGHTALYWYRQSLGQGLEFLIYFQGNSAPDKSGLPSDRFSAERTGGSVSTLTIQRTQQEDSAVYLCASSLGRTSTDTQYFGPGTRLTVL.

This clonotype has more than one count but fewer than ten. The rearrangement uses TRBV12-3 or TRBV12-4 and TRBJ2-6; 7 positions match TRBD2. V gave up 11 bases and J gave up 4 bases; unmatched junction bases: 5. The CDR3 extends over 13 amino acids. The CDR3 bases are TGTGCCGGCGGGGGTAACGGGGCCAACGTCCTGACTTTC. Its protein is CAGGGNGANVLTF.

In this sample, this clonotype turned up many times. The chain links TRBV5-1 to TRBJ1-1; D uncertain. V was cut by 3 bases and J by 4 bases, with 7 bases left in between. Germline V lookup: CDR1 SGHRS, CDR2 YFSETQ. This CDR3 contains 12 residues. CDR3: CASSSLTTEAFF. In DNA form, the CDR3 reads TGCGCCAGCAGCTCCCTTACCACTGAAGCTTTCTTT.

The gene calls are TRBV6-6 and TRBJ2-7; D is undetermined. The ends were cut back, 2 bases at V and 1 base at J, with 6 bases in the middle. CDR3 length: 13 residues. Looked up from germline, CDR1 is MNHNY and CDR2 is SVGAGI (reference sequence). The CDR3 DNA sequence: TGTGCCAGCAGTTACAGGTTGTCCTACGAGCAGTACGTC. Protein: CASSYRLSYEQYV.

V and J are TRBV5-6 and TRBJ2-5; D ambiguous. This CDR3 comprises 12 residues. Trimming shortened V by 0 bases and J by 6 bases, and 6 bases separated the two germline ends. In germline, CDR1 is SGHDT, CDR2 YYEEEE. CDR3 in DNA: TGTGCCAGCAGCTTGGAACGGAAGACCCAGTACTTC. Its protein is CASSLERKTQYF.

This clonotype was counted between two and nine times. This chain links TRBV5-6 with TRBJ1-2; TRBD1 matches 9 bases. CDR3 length equals 14 residues. Trimming cost V 0 bases and J 6 bases; bases outside gene matches: 3. Per the germline V gene, CDR1 is SGHDT and CDR2 is YYEEEE. The CDR3 region has the DNA TGTGCCAGCAGCTTGGGGGACAGGGTCAATGGCTACACCTTC. Its translation is CASSLGDRVNGYTF.